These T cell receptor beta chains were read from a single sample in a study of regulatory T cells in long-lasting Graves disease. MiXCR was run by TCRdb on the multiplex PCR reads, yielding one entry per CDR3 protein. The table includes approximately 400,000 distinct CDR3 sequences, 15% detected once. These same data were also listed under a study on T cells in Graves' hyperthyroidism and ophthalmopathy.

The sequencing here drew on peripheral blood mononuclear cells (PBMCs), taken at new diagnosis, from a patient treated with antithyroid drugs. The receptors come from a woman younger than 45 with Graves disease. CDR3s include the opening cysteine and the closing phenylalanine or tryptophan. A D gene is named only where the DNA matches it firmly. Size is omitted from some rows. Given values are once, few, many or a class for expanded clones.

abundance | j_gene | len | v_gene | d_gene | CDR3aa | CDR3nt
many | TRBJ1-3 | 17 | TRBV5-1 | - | CASSLRTATDSGNTIYF | TGCGCCAGCAGCTTGCGTACGGCGACGGACTCTGGAAACACCATATATTTT
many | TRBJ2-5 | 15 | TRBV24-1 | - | CATSDLRGGKETQYF | TGTGCCACCAGTGATTTGCGAGGGGGTAAAGAGACCCAGTACTTC
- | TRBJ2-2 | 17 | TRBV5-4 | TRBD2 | CASSTLGLAANTGELFF | TGTGCCAGCAGCACGCTGGGACTAGCGGCTAACACCGGGGAGCTGTTTTTT
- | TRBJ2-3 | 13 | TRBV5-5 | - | CASSLGIRDAQYF | TGTGCCAGCAGCTTGGGGATCCGGGATGCGCAGTATTTT
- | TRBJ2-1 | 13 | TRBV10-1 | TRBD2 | CASSGASGNEQFF | TGCGCCAGCAGTGGGGCTAGCGGGAATGAGCAGTTCTTC
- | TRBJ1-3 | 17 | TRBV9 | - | CASSLEGGSLSGNTIYF | TGTGCCAGCAGCTTAGAGGGAGGTAGCCTCTCTGGAAACACCATATATTTT
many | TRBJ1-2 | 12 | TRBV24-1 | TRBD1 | CATSEQGDGYTF | TGTGCCACCAGTGAGCAGGGGGATGGCTACACCTTC
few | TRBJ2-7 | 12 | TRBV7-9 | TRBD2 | CVPSGLGGEQYF | TGTGTTCCTAGCGGCCTCGGGGGAGAGCAGTACTTC
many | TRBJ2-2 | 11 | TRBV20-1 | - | CSAYRSVELFF | TGCAGTGCTTACAGGTCCGTGGAGCTGTTTTTT
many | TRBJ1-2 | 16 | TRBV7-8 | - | CASSLGFGTSNYGYTF | TGTGCCAGCAGCTTAGGATTCGGAACTTCTAACTATGGCTACACCTTC
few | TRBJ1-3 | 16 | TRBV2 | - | CASTLLSVPSGNTIYF | TGTGCCAGCACTCTGTTGAGCGTCCCCTCTGGAAACACCATATATTTT
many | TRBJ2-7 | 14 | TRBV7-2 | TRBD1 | CASREGQGFFEQYF | TGTGCCAGCAGAGAGGGACAGGGTTTCTTTGAGCAGTACTTC
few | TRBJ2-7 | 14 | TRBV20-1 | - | CSAKLSARKLEQYF | TGCAGTGCTAAACTTAGCGCTCGGAAACTCGAGCAGTACTTC
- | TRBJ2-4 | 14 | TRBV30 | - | CAWSVGGGGGHLYF | TGTGCCTGGAGTGTGGGGGGAGGAGGGGGCCATCTGTACTTC
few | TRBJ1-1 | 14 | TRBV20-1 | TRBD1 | CSVRTGRGNTEALF | TGCAGTGTACGGACAGGCCGGGGCAACACTGAAGCTCTCTTT
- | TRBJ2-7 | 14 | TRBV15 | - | CATSRDLRGDEQYF | TGTGCCACCAGCAGAGATCTTAGAGGGGACGAGCAGTACTTC
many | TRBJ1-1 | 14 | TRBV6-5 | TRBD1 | CASSYRTGGTEAFF | TGTGCCAGCAGTTACAGGACAGGGGGCACTGAAGCTTTCTTT
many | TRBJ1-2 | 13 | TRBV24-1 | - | CATSDPPGSGYTF | TGTGCCACCAGTGATCCCCCAGGAAGCGGCTACACCTTC
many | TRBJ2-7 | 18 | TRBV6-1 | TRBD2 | CASPPGTSGRGNSYEQYF | TGTGCCAGCCCTCCCGGGACTAGCGGGAGGGGCAACTCCTACGAGCAGTACTTC
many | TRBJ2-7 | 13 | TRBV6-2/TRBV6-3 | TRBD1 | CASSLRGRYEQYF | TGTGCCAGCAGTCTGAGGGGGCGGTACGAGCAGTACTTC
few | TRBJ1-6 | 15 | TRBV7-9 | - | CASSPRGTDNSPLHF | TGTGCCAGCAGCCCGCGCGGGACTGATAATTCACCCCTCCACTTT
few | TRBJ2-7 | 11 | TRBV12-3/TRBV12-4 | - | CASSLAHEQYF | TGTGCCAGCAGTTTAGCCCATGAGCAGTACTTC
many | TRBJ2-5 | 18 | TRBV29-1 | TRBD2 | CSVVPPIVTLAGQETQYF | TGCAGCGTTGTCCCCCCCATCGTCACCCTAGCGGGCCAAGAGACCCAGTACTTC
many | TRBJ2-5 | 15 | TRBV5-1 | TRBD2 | CASGRYTGGEETQYF | TGCGCCAGCGGACGCTACACGGGAGGAGAGGAGACCCAGTACTTC
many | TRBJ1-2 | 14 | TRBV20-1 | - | CSARDQSRNYGYTF | TGCAGTGCTAGAGATCAGAGCCGGAACTATGGCTACACCTTC
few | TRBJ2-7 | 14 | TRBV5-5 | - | CASSLGRYLHEQYF | TGTGCCAGCAGCCTCGGACGGTATCTCCACGAGCAGTACTTC
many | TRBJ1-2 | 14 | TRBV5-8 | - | CASSLDTTNYGYTF | TGTGCCAGCAGCTTGGACACCACTAACTATGGCTACACCTTC
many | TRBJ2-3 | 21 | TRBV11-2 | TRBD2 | CASSLDREREAGLRSTDTQYF | TGTGCCAGCAGCTTAGATCGAGAGCGGGAGGCAGGCCTACGAAGCACAGATACGCAGTATTTT
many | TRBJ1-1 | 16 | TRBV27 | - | CASSSISTGIITEAFF | TGTGCCAGCAGCTCTATCTCCACAGGGATCATAACTGAAGCTTTCTTT
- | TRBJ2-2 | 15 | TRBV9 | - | CASSVGLVNTGELFF | TGTGCCAGCAGCGTAGGACTCGTAAACACCGGGGAGCTGTTTTTT
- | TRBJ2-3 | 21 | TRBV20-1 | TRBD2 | CSAIPGQGALGLAGVADTQYF | TGCAGTGCCATCCCAGGACAGGGCGCGTTGGGGCTAGCGGGAGTAGCCGATACGCAGTATTTT
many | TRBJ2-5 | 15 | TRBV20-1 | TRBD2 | CSASRPSGSRETQYF | TGCAGTGCTAGTCGGCCCAGCGGGAGTAGGGAGACCCAGTACTTC
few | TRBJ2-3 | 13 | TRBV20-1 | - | CSASEKSTDTQYF | TGCAGTGCTAGTGAGAAGAGCACAGATACGCAGTATTTT
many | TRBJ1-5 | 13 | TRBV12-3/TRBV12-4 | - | CASGAGSNQPQHF | TGTGCCAGCGGAGCTGGGAGCAATCAGCCCCAGCATTTT
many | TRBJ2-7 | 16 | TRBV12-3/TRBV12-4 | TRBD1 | CASSLGWDRYSYEQYF | TGTGCCAGCAGTTTAGGATGGGACAGGTACTCCTACGAGCAGTACTTC